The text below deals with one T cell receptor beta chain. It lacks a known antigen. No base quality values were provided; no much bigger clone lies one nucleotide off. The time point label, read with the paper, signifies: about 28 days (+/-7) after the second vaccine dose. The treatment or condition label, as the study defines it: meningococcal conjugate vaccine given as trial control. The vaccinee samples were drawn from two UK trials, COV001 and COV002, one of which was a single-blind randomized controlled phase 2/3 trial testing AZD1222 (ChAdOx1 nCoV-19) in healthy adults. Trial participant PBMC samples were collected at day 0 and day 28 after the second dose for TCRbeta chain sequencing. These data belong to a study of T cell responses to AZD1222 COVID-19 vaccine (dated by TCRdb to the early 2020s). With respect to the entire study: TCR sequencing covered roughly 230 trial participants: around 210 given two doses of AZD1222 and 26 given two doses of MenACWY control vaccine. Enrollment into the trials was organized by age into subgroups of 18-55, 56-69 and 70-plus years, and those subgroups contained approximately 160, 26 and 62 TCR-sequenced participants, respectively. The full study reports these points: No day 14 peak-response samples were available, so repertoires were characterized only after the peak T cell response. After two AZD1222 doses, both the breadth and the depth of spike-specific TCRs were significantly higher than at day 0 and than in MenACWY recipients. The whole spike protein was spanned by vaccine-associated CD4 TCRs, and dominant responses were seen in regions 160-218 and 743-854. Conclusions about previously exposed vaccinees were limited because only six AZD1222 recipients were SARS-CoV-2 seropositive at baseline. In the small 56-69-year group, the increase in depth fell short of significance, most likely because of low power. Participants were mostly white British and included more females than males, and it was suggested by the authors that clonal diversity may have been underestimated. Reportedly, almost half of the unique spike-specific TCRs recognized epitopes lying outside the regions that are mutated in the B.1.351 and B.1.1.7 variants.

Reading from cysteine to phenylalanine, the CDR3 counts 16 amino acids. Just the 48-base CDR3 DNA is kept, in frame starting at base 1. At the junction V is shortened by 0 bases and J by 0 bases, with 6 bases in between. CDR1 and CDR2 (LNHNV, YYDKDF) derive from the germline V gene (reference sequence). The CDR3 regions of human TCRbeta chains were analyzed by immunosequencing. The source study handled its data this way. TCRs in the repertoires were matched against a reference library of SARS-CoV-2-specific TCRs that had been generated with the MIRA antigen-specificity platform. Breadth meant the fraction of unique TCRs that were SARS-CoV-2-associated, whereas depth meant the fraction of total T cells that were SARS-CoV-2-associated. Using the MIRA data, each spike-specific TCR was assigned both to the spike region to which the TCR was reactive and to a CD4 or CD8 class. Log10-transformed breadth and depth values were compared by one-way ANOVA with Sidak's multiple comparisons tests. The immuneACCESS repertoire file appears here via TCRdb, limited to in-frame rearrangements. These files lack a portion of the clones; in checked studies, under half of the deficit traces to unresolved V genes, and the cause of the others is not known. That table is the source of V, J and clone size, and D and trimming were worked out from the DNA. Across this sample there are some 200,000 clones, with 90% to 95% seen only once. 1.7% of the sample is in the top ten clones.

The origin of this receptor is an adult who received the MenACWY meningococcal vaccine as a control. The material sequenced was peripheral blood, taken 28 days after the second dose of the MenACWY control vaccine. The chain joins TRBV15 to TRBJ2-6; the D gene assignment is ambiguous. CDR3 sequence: CATSRDRGSGANVLTF. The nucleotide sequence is TGTGCCACCAGCAGAGACAGAGGCTCTGGGGCCAACGTCCTGACTTTC.